The clone carrying this TCR beta chain was seen a handful of times. This sample is drawn from a study of cytomegalovirus exposure and HLA in healthy donors. The PCR had 60 Vbeta and 13 Jbeta primers. Profiling relied on immunoSEQ multiplex PCR, and the TCRdb table lists in-frame clones only, not all of them. This table has 150,000 or so clones, around 75% appearing once. Trimming removed 6 bases at V and 1 base at J, with 18 bases between. Germline CDR1 is MDHEN and CDR2 is SYDVKM. The CDR3 extends over 16 amino acids. The chain recombines TRBV28 with TRBJ2-5; D unresolved. This TCR was recovered from a woman aged 40-49 years in good health and CMV-seropositive. Sequencing was performed on PBMCs. This chain's CDR3 is CASSSPTEYFQETQYF. Here the CDR3 DNA reads TGTGCCAGCAGCTCGCCGACTGAGTACTTCCAAGAGACCCAGTACTTC. The full variable domain, with the rest looked up from reference TRBV28 and TRBJ2-5, is DVKVTQSSRYLVKRTGEKVFLECVQDMDHENMFWYRQDPGLGLRLIYFSYDVKMKEKGDIPEGYSVSREKKERFSLILESASTNQTSMYLCASSSPTEYFQETQYFGPGTRLLVL.